These 16 T cell receptor beta chains were all obtained from the same sample, sequenced in a study of Tregs in tolerant kidney transplant recipients. The table came from immunoSEQ multiplex PCR; TCRdb's copy has only in-frame clones and leaves some out. Altogether about 240,000 clones are present, 65% to 85% being singletons, with the ten largest covering 0.64%. Material: CD4+ T cells from blood. The receptors derive from a human donor in good health.

This chain links TRBV5-1 with TRBJ1-1, with 7 bases matching TRBD1. The CDR3 consists of 15 residues. Germline V gene data show CDR1 as SGHRS and CDR2 as YFSETQ. Losses at the gene ends were 3 bases for V and 1 base for J; bases not matched to a gene: 6. In nucleotides, the CDR3 is TGCGCCAGCAGCTCAACAGGGGTACGGAACACTGAAGCTTTCTTT. The encoded protein is CASSSTGVRNTEAFF.

CDR3 nucleotides: TGTGCCAGCAGTCAGCCATGGGGGAACACTGAAGCTTTCTTT. Its protein is CASSQPWGNTEAFF. V is TRBV6-5 and J is TRBJ1-1; no firm D call. V was clipped by 5 bases and J by 1 base, with 11 bases between them. Germline lookup yields CDR1 MNHEY and CDR2 SVGAGI. This CDR3 comprises 14 residues.

The chain uses TRBV7-9 and TRBJ1-5; 8 bases are shared with TRBD1. The trim removed 5 bases at V and 7 bases at J, leaving 7 bases unmatched. Germline V gene lookup returns CDR1 SEHNR and CDR2 FQNEAQ (reference sequence). The CDR3 has 14 amino acids. The CDR3 region has the DNA TGTGCCAGCAGCCCGGACAGGGTGGGCCAGCCCCAGCATTTT. Amino acids: CASSPDRVGQPQHF.

This clone was seen once. The rearrangement joins TRBV2 to TRBJ1-1; weak D call: TRBD1 (5 bases). In germline, CDR1 is SNHLY, CDR2 FYNNEI. V lost 6 bases, J lost 5 bases, and 16 bases lay in between. This CDR3 has 14 residues. This chain's CDR3 is CASSFGPRGTEAFF. As DNA, the CDR3 is TGTGCCAGCAGCTTCGGCCCCCGGGGGACTGAAGCTTTCTTT.

The V call is TRBV2, the J call TRBJ1-1; D gene unclear. This CDR3 region has 14 residues. CDR1 SNHLY and CDR2 FYNNEI come from the germline V gene. V dropped 2 bases and J dropped 1 base, with 8 bases sitting between them. For the CDR3, the DNA is TGTGCCAGCAGTGAAAGGGAAGGGAACACTGAAGCTTTCTTT. Amino acid sequence: CASSEREGNTEAFF.

V and J are TRBV5-1 and TRBJ2-6; D is unclear. Germline CDR1 is SGHRS and CDR2 is YFSETQ. V was pared by 4 bases and J by 3 bases, with 8 bases between. The CDR3 loop spans 14 amino acids. The CDR3 sequence is CASSPSLGANVLTF. The CDR3 DNA reads as TGCGCCAGCAGCCCATCCCTTGGGGCCAACGTCCTGACTTTC.

The CDR3 nucleotides read TGTGCCACCAGCAGAGATCGTGCGGCCTACGAGCAGTACTTC. This translates into CATSRDRAAYEQYF. The chain uses TRBV15 and TRBJ2-7; D gene uncertain. This CDR3 has 14 residues. Germline V gene data show CDR1 as LNHNV and CDR2 as YYDKDF (reference sequence). V gave up 0 bases and J gave up 2 bases, with 8 bases separating them.

This clone was detected once. This chain connects TRBV5-1 to TRBJ2-7; TRBD2 matches at 10 bases. CDR1 is SGHRS, CDR2 YFSETQ, per germline. V gave up 0 bases and J gave up 2 bases; unmatched junction bases: 2. The CDR3 is 15 residues long. CDR3 coding DNA: TGCGCCAGCAGCTTGGGGACTAGCGGAACCTACGAGCAGTACTTC. It translates to CASSLGTSGTYEQYF. Together with reference TRBV5-1 and TRBJ2-7, the CDR3 gives the full variable domain: KAGVTQTPRYLIKTRGQQVTLSCSPISGHRSVSWYQQTPGQGLQFLFEYFSETQRNKGNFPGRFSGRQFSNSRSEMNVSTLELGDSALYLCASSLGTSGTYEQYFGPGTRLTVT.

Only one count was recorded for this clone. The chain joins TRBV6-5 to TRBJ2-5, with D perhaps matching TRBD1 (6 bases). The J call may not be correct, given that the DNA end is closer to TRBJ2-7. Germline V gene lookup returns CDR1 MNHEY and CDR2 SVGAGI. The CDR3 covers 16 residues. CDR3 sequence reads: CASSYIKQGQLNEQYF. In DNA, the CDR3 is TGTGCCAGCAGTTATATAAAGCAGGGGCAACTAAACGAGCAGTACTTC.

The chain employs TRBV5-8 and TRBJ2-3; possible D gene TRBD2, 5 bases. V was cut by 4 bases and J by 2 bases, with 11 bases left in between. The CDR3 totals 14 residues. Germline-derived CDR1 and CDR2 are SGHTS and YDEGEE. CDR3 region: CASSPGLYTDTQYF. CDR3 nucleotide sequence: TGTGCCAGCAGCCCCGGACTGTACACAGATACGCAGTATTTT.

The chain links TRBV9 to TRBJ1-3; a weak D match, TRBD1 (5 bases). Per germline, CDR1 SGDLS and CDR2 YYNGEE. Trimming left V 0 bases short and J 1 base short, with 11 bases between. The CDR3 is made up of 16 amino acids. CDR3 amino acids: CASSVDQGGSGNTIYF. The CDR3 nucleotides read TGTGCCAGCAGCGTAGACCAGGGTGGGTCTGGAAACACCATATATTTT.

The V gene is TRBV5-1, the J gene TRBJ1-4; D unresolved. Trimming stripped 0 bases from V and 0 bases from J, with 9 bases between. Germline-derived CDR1 and CDR2 are SGHRS and YFSETQ. This CDR3 spans 16 amino acids. CDR3 nucleotides: TGCGCCAGCAGCTTGGCTGGCGGTGCAACTAATGAAAAACTGTTTTTT. This sequence encodes CASSLAGGATNEKLFF.

The chain joins TRBV9 to TRBJ1-1, with 9 bases aligning to TRBD1. Trimming at V came to 6 bases and at J to 5 bases, leaving 20 bases not matched to a gene. This CDR3 has 18 residues. Germline V gene data show CDR1 as SGDLS and CDR2 as YYNGEE. CDR3 DNA: TGTGCCAGCAACCGAGGGATTGGATCCGGGACAGGGCGAACTGAAGCTTTCTTT. Protein sequence: CASNRGIGSGTGRTEAFF.

The rearrangement joins TRBV6-1 to TRBJ1-5; D gene unclear. V was cut by 8 bases and J by 3 bases, with 11 bases left in between. This CDR3 contains 13 residues. The germline CDR1 and CDR2 sequences are MNHNS and SASEGT. The CDR3 DNA reads as TGTGCCAGCTCTCGCAGTATCAATCAGCCCCAGCATTTT. Protein product: CASSRSINQPQHF.

This chain joins TRBV14 and TRBJ2-5; 7 positions agree with TRBD2. Germline-derived CDR1 and CDR2 are SGHDN and FVKESK. The CDR3 runs to 13 residues. V shed 10 bases, J shed 4 bases, and the junction held 9 bases outside the gene matches. CDR3 sequence: CATRAGGRETQYF. The CDR3 bases are TGTGCCACCCGGGCCGGCGGGAGAGAGACCCAGTACTTC.

V gene TRBV5-8 combines with J gene TRBJ1-3; D unclear. Between the trimmed V and J ends, which lost 1 base and 2 bases, there was a span of 7 bases. This CDR3 is 14 amino acids long. Germline V gene lookup returns CDR1 SGHTS and CDR2 YDEGEE. Written as DNA, the CDR3 is TGTGCCAGCAGCTTGTGGGGAGCTGGAAACACCATATATTTT. Protein: CASSLWGAGNTIYF.